The T cell receptor (beta chain) described here comes from a study of blood T cell repertoires in COVID-19. Study overall: The cDNA or gDNA used as material had been derived from T cells, B-cell-depleted T cells, or PBMCs.

The protocol was immunoSEQ multiplex PCR, while the TCRdb copy is restricted to in-frame clones and leaves out a portion. The sample lists about 120,000 clones; 90% were seen once. Seattle-derived patients entered the study during active infection and were followed longitudinally. The CDR3 runs to 12 residues. Between the trimmed V and J ends, which lost 1 base and 4 bases, there was a span of 2 bases. CDR1 is SGHTA and CDR2 is FQGNSA in the germline V gene. The clonotype comes from a woman aged 55-70 years with COVID-19, enrolled during active disease. Input material: peripheral blood. The chain is built from TRBV7-2 and TRBJ1-3, with D unclear. CDR3 nucleotide sequence: TGTGCCAGCAGCTTAGTAGGAAACACCATATATTTT. Translated, it gives CASSLVGNTIYF. Full variable domain (outside the CDR3, taken from reference TRBV7-2 and TRBJ1-3): GAGVSQSPSNKVTEKGKDVELRCDPISGHTALYWYRQSLGQGLEFLIYFQGNSAPDKSGLPSDRFSAERTGGSVSTLTIQRTQQEDSAVYLCASSLVGNTIYFGEGSWLTVV.